The clone carrying this TCR beta chain occurred once. This specimen comes from a study of blood T cells in healthy people across ages. The length of the CDR3 is 15 residues. V lost 0 bases to trimming and J lost 5 bases, with 14 bases between them. Germline CDR1 and CDR2: GTSNPN and SVGIG (reference sequence). Next came a second PCR, run for about 7 to 12 cycles, which used a sample-barcoded 5' primer along with a J-beta primer mix. TCRdb ran MiXCR on the 5' RACE reads and lists one entry per CDR3 protein. The sample has some 800,000 distinct CDR3 sequences, approximately 25% seen once; the top ten hold approximately 3.7%. These data also formed part of another study, on T cells of mothers and their children.

Sequenced input: blood. The V and J genes are TRBV30 and TRBJ1-5; no reliable D call. The clonotype originates from a boy between 10 and 17 years old in good health. In DNA form, the CDR3 reads TGTGCCTGGAGTGTACGGGAGTCCTACGATCAGCCCCAGCATTTT. Protein sequence: CAWSVRESYDQPQHF.